The 28 T cell receptor beta chains below come from one sample, sequenced in a study of response to subunit inactivated influenza vaccine. TCRdb redid the calling of the RT-PCR reads with MiXCR, one entry per CDR3 protein. The data show over 400,000 distinct CDR3 sequences, 10% to 15% seen once. The material was PBMCs from blood, obtained more than 35 days after vaccination. These receptors were collected from a man in his forties or fifties who received an inactivated influenza vaccine.

This clonotype has more than one count but fewer than ten. The chain links TRBV11-2 to TRBJ2-1, with D possibly TRBD2 on 6 matching bases. V was cut by 8 bases and J by 2 bases, with 10 bases left in between. The CDR3 runs 13 residues. Germline V lookup: CDR1 SGHAT, CDR2 FQNNGV. CDR3 nucleotides: TGTGCCAGCGGGGCGGGAACCTACAATGAGCAGTTCTTC. Its translation: CASGAGTYNEQFF.

The chain employs TRBV7-8 and TRBJ2-3; 7 bases match TRBD1. V was pared by 4 bases and J by 5 bases, with 21 bases of the junction left unmatched. Germline assignment: CDR1 SGHVS and CDR2 FQNEAQ. The CDR3 has 19 amino acids. For the CDR3, the DNA is TGTGCCAGCAGCTCGGGCCGAGCTTCTTTGGGACAGTTTCAAGATACGCAGTATTTT. Residues: CASSSGRASLGQFQDTQYF.

V gene TRBV3-1 combines with J gene TRBJ2-7; no reliable D call. V lost 3 bases and J 6 bases, leaving 6 bases between the germline ends. CDR3 size: 11 residues. CDR1 is LGHDT, CDR2 YNNKEL, per germline (reference sequence). This chain's CDR3 is CASSHFAEQYF. CDR3 sequence (DNA): TGTGCCAGCAGCCATTTCGCCGAGCAGTACTTC.

In its sample, this clonotype was seen a few times. The chain is built from TRBV12-3 or TRBV12-4 and TRBJ2-3; D not resolved. The V end lost 4 bases, the J end lost 6 bases, and 5 bases lay between the germline ends. The CDR3 sequence is 11 residues long. The CDR3 DNA sequence: TGTGCCAGCAGTTCCCGGGATACGCAGTATTTT. This encodes CASSSRDTQYF.

The chain combines TRBV6-1 with TRBJ2-7; no clear D. The V end lost 8 bases, the J end lost 1 base, and 9 bases lay between the germline ends. The CDR3 is 12 residues long. The germline V gene has CDR1 MNHNS and CDR2 SASEGT. The CDR3 reads CASLLGSYEQYF. In nucleotides, the CDR3 is TGTGCCAGCCTGTTGGGTTCCTACGAGCAGTACTTC.

The rearrangement uses TRBV12-3 or TRBV12-4 and TRBJ2-2, with 8 positions matching TRBD1. With V trimmed by 5 bases and J by 6 bases, 11 bases remained unmatched. CDR3 length: 16 amino acids. CDR3 DNA sequence: TGTGCCAGCAGTACCCCGGACAGGGAGCTTTCCGGGGAGCTGTTTTTT. Amino acid sequence: CASSTPDRELSGELFF.

The chain joins TRBV20-1 to TRBJ2-2; D may be TRBD1 or TRBD2 (5 bases each). The CDR3 totals 14 residues. Germline V gene lookup returns CDR1 DFQATT and CDR2 SNEGSKA (reference sequence). V lost 6 bases to trimming and J lost 4 bases, with 15 bases between them. CDR3 in DNA: TGCAGTGCCCCTCACGGGACCATCACCGGGGAGCTGTTTTTT. Translation gives CSAPHGTITGELFF.

This sequence joins TRBV10-1 and TRBJ2-1; D may match TRBD1 or TRBD2 (5 bases each). From germline, CDR1 is WNHNN and CDR2 SYGVQD (reference sequence). The CDR3 runs 14 residues. V was clipped by 5 bases and J by 8 bases, with 16 bases between them. The CDR3 sequence is CASSPGWGRDEQFF. CDR3 DNA sequence: TGCGCCAGCAGTCCAGGTTGGGGGAGAGATGAGCAGTTCTTC.

This clonotype was found a few times. The chain uses TRBV6-2 or TRBV6-3 and TRBJ2-1; 12 bases map to TRBD2. This CDR3 contains 16 residues. The J segment lost 4 bases and the V segment lost 3 bases, leaving 4 bases of the junction unmatched. Germline CDR1 and CDR2: MNHEY and SVGEGT. The CDR3 nucleotides read TGTGCCAGCAGTTATTGGACTAGCGGGATATACAATGAGCAGTTCTTC. The encoded protein is CASSYWTSGIYNEQFF.

The rearrangement joins TRBV29-1 to TRBJ2-7; D possibly corresponds to TRBD1 (6 bases). There are 13 residues in the CDR3. From germline, CDR1 is SQVTM and CDR2 ANQGSEA. The ends were cut back, 6 bases at V and 5 bases at J, with 17 bases in the middle. The CDR3 region has the DNA TGCAGCGTGAGAAGGGGGAGTCGCGACGAGCAGTACTTC. This encodes CSVRRGSRDEQYF.

This chain links TRBV30 with TRBJ2-1, with 7 positions matching TRBD2. The CDR3 is made up of 16 amino acids. J gave up 10 bases and V 1 base, and 16 bases lay outside the gene matches. Per germline, CDR1 GTSNPN and CDR2 SVGIG (reference sequence). The CDR3 coding sequence is TGTGCCTGGAGTGGTTCCCCTAGCGGACCCTCGGGGGAGCAGTTCTTC. The encoded protein is CAWSGSPSGPSGEQFF.

The V gene is TRBV3-1, the J gene TRBJ2-1; 12 bases are a match to TRBD2. The CDR3 is 16 amino acids. CDR1 is LGHDT and CDR2 is YNNKEL in the germline V gene (reference sequence). The V and J ends lost 1 base and 3 bases, in that order; junction bases with no gene match: 1. CDR3 sequence: CASSQVTSGGYNEQFF. The CDR3 DNA follows: TGTGCCAGCAGCCAAGTGACTAGCGGGGGCTACAATGAGCAGTTCTTC.

The CDR3 coding sequence is TGTGCCATCAGCCCAAGGCTCGGGACTCCGAACACCGGGGAGCTGTTTTTT. Protein product: CAISPRLGTPNTGELFF. J is TRBJ2-2 and V is TRBV10-3; D may be TRBD2 (6 bases). Looked up from germline, CDR1 is ENHRY and CDR2 is SYGVKD. The V end was cut by 6 bases, the J end by 0 bases, with 17 bases between. The CDR3 is 17 amino acids.

This chain links TRBV30 with TRBJ1-1, with TRBD1 as a possible D gene (6 bases). Trimming took 5 bases from V and 5 from J, leaving 15 bases between them. The germline CDR1 and CDR2 sequences are GTSNPN and SVGIG (reference sequence). The CDR3 consists of 13 residues. The chain's CDR3 is CAWDKGGRTEAFF. The CDR3 DNA follows: TGTGCCTGGGACAAAGGGGGAAGGACTGAAGCTTTCTTT.

The chain recombines TRBV5-1 with TRBJ2-7; 7 bases are a match to TRBD2. With 4 bases clipped from V and 3 bases from J, the junction kept 10 bases outside the gene matches. Germline V lookup: CDR1 SGHRS, CDR2 YFSETQ. The CDR3 extends over 15 amino acids. This CDR3 is CASSAGPSGVYEQYF. DNA of the CDR3: TGCGCCAGCAGCGCGGGACCTAGCGGCGTCTACGAGCAGTACTTC. Full variable domain (remainder filled in from reference TRBV5-1 and TRBJ2-7): KAGVTQTPRYLIKTRGQQVTLSCSPISGHRSVSWYQQTPGQGLQFLFEYFSETQRNKGNFPGRFSGRQFSNSRSEMNVSTLELGDSALYLCASSAGPSGVYEQYFGPGTRLTVT.

This clonotype occurred a few times. This chain's CDR3 is CSASRDQNSPLHF. The CDR3, as DNA: TGCAGTGCTAGTCGGGACCAGAATTCACCCCTCCACTTT. This chain connects TRBV20-1 to TRBJ1-6; D is possibly TRBD1 (5 bases). Trimming took off 3 bases at V and 7 bases at J, with 10 bases between the two ends. The CDR3 length is 13 residues. Germline CDR1 is DFQATT and CDR2 is SNEGSKA (reference sequence).

The V gene is TRBV21-1, the J gene TRBJ2-5; the D call in the table, TRBD2, was not verified against the DNA. TRBV21-1 is listed as a pseudogene. This CDR3 has 15 residues. CDR3: CASRDYIVSTETQYF. CDR3 nucleotide sequence: TGTGCCAGCCGGGACTACATCGTATCAACCGAGACCCAGTACTTC.

In its sample, this clonotype was seen a few times. V and J are TRBV24-1 and TRBJ2-7, with 7 bases matching TRBD1. The germline V gene encodes CDR1 KGHDR and CDR2 SFDVKD. This CDR3 region has 14 residues. V was clipped by 2 bases and J by 7 bases; unmatched bases: 7. CDR3 in DNA: TGTGCCACCAGTGATTCCGGGACAGCTCGGGAGCAGTACTTC. Its translation: CATSDSGTAREQYF.

J is TRBJ1-2 and V is TRBV5-1, with D possibly TRBD1 on 5 matching bases. The V gene's germline CDR1 is SGHRS and CDR2 YFSETQ. Trimming took off 4 bases at V and 3 bases at J, with 13 bases between the two ends. The CDR3 contains 14 residues. The CDR3 nucleotides read TGCGCCAGCAGCGACCAGACAGATGACTATGGCTACACCTTC. It specifies CASSDQTDDYGYTF.

This clonotype was recorded many times. The J gene is TRBJ2-7, the V gene TRBV18; D is possibly TRBD1 (6 bases). The CDR3 runs to 13 residues. The germline CDR1 and CDR2 sequences are KGHSH and LQKENI. V lost 8 bases and J 0 bases, leaving 11 bases between the germline ends. This CDR3 is CASSPQGSYEQYF. CDR3 bases: TGTGCCAGCAGTCCACAGGGCTCCTACGAGCAGTACTTC.

The V call is TRBV12-3 or TRBV12-4, the J call TRBJ2-5; a weak D match, TRBD2 (6 bases). This CDR3 comprises 11 residues. V was pared by 6 bases and J by 14 bases, with 16 bases between. In nucleotides, the CDR3 is TGTGCCAGCAGCCAGGGACTGTTATTTTACTTC. Translated, it gives CASSQGLLFYF.

This clonotype has just a few counts. The rearrangement joins TRBV29-1 to TRBJ2-7, with 7 bases aligning to TRBD1. This CDR3 has 10 amino acids. Germline CDR1 SQVTM, CDR2 ANQGSEA. CDR3 nucleotide sequence: TGCAGTGCCGGGACAGCCGAGCAGTACTTC. It codes for CSAGTAEQYF.

This clonotype was observed a handful of times. The V call is TRBV4-3, the J call TRBJ2-5; no clear D gene. The CDR3 contains 13 residues. Germline V gene data show CDR1 as LGHNA and CDR2 as YSLEER. Between the trimmed V and J ends, which lost 4 bases and 4 bases, there was a span of 10 bases. The CDR3 reads CASSPSNGETQYF. The CDR3 coding sequence is TGCGCCAGCAGCCCCTCCAACGGAGAGACCCAGTACTTC.

This clonotype was seen repeatedly, ten times or more. This chain uses TRBV10-3 with TRBJ2-3; 7 bases agree with TRBD2. Per the germline V gene, CDR1 is ENHRY and CDR2 is SYGVKD. This CDR3 region has 15 residues. Trimming cost V 3 bases and J 3 bases; bases outside gene matches: 6. CDR3 sequence: CAISDEGGRTDTQYF. The DNA of the CDR3 is TGTGCCATCAGTGACGAGGGAGGGAGAACAGATACGCAGTATTTT.

This clonotype was detected many times. This chain connects TRBV10-3 to TRBJ2-1; D might be TRBD1 or TRBD2, each matching 6 bases. Germline V CDR1 and CDR2: ENHRY, SYGVKD. V lost 10 bases and J 0 bases, leaving 13 bases between the germline ends. This CDR3 region has 14 residues. CDR3 amino acids: CATRQEGSYNEQFF. CDR3 bases: TGTGCCACCCGACAGGAGGGCTCCTACAATGAGCAGTTCTTC.

This rearrangement joins TRBV3-1 to TRBJ2-1, with 14 bases that match TRBD2. Germline values: CDR1 LGHDT, CDR2 YNNKEL (reference sequence). V gave up 1 base and J gave up 9 bases; unmatched junction bases: 2. The CDR3 is 15 residues long. The CDR3 DNA reads TGTGCCAGCAGCCAAGGACTAGCGGGAGGGAGTGAGCAGTTCTTC. This encodes CASSQGLAGGSEQFF.

This clonotype was detected only a few times. The chain is built from TRBV6-2 or TRBV6-3 and TRBJ2-5, with D possibly matching TRBD1 (6 bases). Trimming took 4 bases from V and 5 from J, leaving 8 bases between them. Germline-derived CDR1 and CDR2 are MNHEY and SVGEGT. CDR3 length: 12 amino acids. CDR3 region: CASSLDSETQYF. CDR3 bases: TGTGCCAGCAGTTTGGACAGCGAGACCCAGTACTTC.

V is TRBV28 and J is TRBJ2-1; D not resolved. Germline V lookup: CDR1 MDHEN, CDR2 SYDVKM. The V end was cut by 7 bases, the J end by 2 bases, with 18 bases between. CDR3 length: 16 amino acids. The CDR3 region has the DNA TGTGCCAGCACTTTGGGTGGCCAGGCTGCCTACAATGAGCAGTTCTTC. Translating gives CASTLGGQAAYNEQFF.